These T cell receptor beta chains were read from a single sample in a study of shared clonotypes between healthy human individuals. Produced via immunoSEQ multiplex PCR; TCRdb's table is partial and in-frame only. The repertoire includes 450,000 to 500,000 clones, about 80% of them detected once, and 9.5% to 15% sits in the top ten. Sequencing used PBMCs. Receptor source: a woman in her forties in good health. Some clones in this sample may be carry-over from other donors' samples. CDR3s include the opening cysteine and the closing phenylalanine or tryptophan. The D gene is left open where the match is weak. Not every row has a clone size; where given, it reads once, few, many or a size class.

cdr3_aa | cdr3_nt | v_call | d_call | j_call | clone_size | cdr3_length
CASRKTASGSYEQYF | TGTGCCAGCAGAAAAACGGCTAGCGGGAGCTACGAGCAGTACTTC | TRBV2 | TRBD2 | TRBJ2-7 | . | 15
CASSGARGTANYEQYF | TGTGCCAGCAGTGGGGCGCGGGGGACGGCGAACTACGAGCAGTACTTC | TRBV6-1 | TRBD2 | TRBJ2-7 | . | 16
CASSPGPGLNEQFF | TGTGCCAGCAGTCCTGGGCCCGGGTTAAATGAGCAGTTCTTC | TRBV27 | . | TRBJ2-1 | . | 14
CASSFAGLTDTQYF | TGTGCCAGCAGCTTCGCGGGACTCACAGATACGCAGTATTTT | TRBV5-4 | . | TRBJ2-3 | few | 14
CASSFRGSYNEQFF | TGTGCCAGTAGTTTCAGGGGGTCCTACAATGAGCAGTTCTTC | TRBV19 | TRBD1 | TRBJ2-1 | . | 14
CASSTRRDNEQFF | TGCGCCAGCAGCACTCGGAGAGACAATGAGCAGTTCTTC | TRBV5-1 | . | TRBJ2-1 | . | 13
CASQAPYENTEAFF | TGTGCCAGCCAAGCCCCCTACGAGAACACTGAAGCTTTCTTT | TRBV7-8 | . | TRBJ1-1 | . | 14
CASSRGYGQETQYF | TGTGCCAGCAGCCGGGGGTATGGCCAAGAGACCCAGTACTTC | TRBV11-1 | . | TRBJ2-5 | . | 14
CASSPALGEQFF | TGTGCCAGCAGCCCCGCTCTGGGGGAGCAGTTCTTC | TRBV7-6 | . | TRBJ2-1 | . | 12
CASSLDREETQYF | TGTGCCAGCAGCCTCGACAGGGAGGAGACCCAGTACTTC | TRBV7-2 | TRBD1 | TRBJ2-5 | . | 13
CASRPSGRLYEQYF | TGTGCCAGCAGACCATCGGGTCGACTCTACGAGCAGTACTTC | TRBV7-2 | . | TRBJ2-7 | few | 14
CASSTPTGFSGNTIYF | TGTGCCAGCAGTACCCCTACAGGATTCTCTGGAAACACCATATATTTT | TRBV6-6 | . | TRBJ1-3 | few | 16
CASSLVRHSEYNEQFF | TGTGCCAGCAGCTTGGTACGGCACAGCGAGTACAATGAGCAGTTCTTC | TRBV5-6 | . | TRBJ2-1 | once | 16
CASSRLADNNEQFF | TGTGCCAGCAGCCGACTAGCGGACAACAATGAGCAGTTCTTC | TRBV9 | TRBD2 | TRBJ2-1 | . | 14
CASSFKTEGYEQYF | TGTGCCAGCAGCTTTAAAACGGAGGGATACGAGCAGTACTTC | TRBV5-4 | . | TRBJ2-7 | . | 14
CASSLRGVSQAFF | TGTGCCAGCAGCTTGCGGGGTGTCAGCCAAGCTTTCTTT | TRBV5-4 | . | TRBJ1-1 | . | 13
CASSPPGSRGSYEQYF | TGCGCCAGCAGCCCCCCTGGGTCCAGGGGTTCCTACGAGCAGTACTTC | TRBV5-1 | . | TRBJ2-7 | . | 16
CASSSSGTDLIEQYF | TGTGCCAGCAGCTCCTCCGGGACCGACTTAATAGAGCAGTACTTC | TRBV7-8 | . | TRBJ2-7 | . | 15
CASSRDRGRITDTQYF | TGTGCCAGCAGCCGTGACAGGGGGCGCATCACAGATACGCAGTATTTT | TRBV5-6 | TRBD1 | TRBJ2-3 | . | 16
CASSYRHLSYEQYF | TGTGCCAGTAGTTACAGACACTTATCCTACGAGCAGTACTTC | TRBV19 | . | TRBJ2-7 | . | 14
CASSHRVQSSYNEQFF | TGTGCCAGCAGCCATCGTGTCCAGTCGAGCTACAATGAGCAGTTCTTC | TRBV14 | . | TRBJ2-1 | . | 16
CASSLVASGGEQFF | TGCGCCAGCAGCTTGGTGGCTAGCGGGGGGGAGCAGTTCTTC | TRBV5-1 | TRBD2 | TRBJ2-1 | . | 14
CASSLGFGGVDEQYF | TGTGCCAGCAGCTTAGGATTTGGGGGGGTCGACGAGCAGTACTTC | TRBV7-6 | TRBD2 | TRBJ2-7 | . | 15
CASSPGGAGYGYTF | TGTGCCAGCAGCCCAGGGGGCGCTGGCTATGGCTACACCTTC | TRBV7-3 | TRBD1 | TRBJ1-2 | . | 14
CASSLTSSYNEQFF | TGTGCCAGCAGCTTAACGTCATCCTACAATGAGCAGTTCTTC | TRBV7-9 | . | TRBJ2-1 | . | 14
CASSYRQGLTEAFF | TGTGCCAGCAGCTACAGACAGGGTCTCACTGAAGCTTTCTTT | TRBV7-2 | TRBD1 | TRBJ1-1 | . | 14
CAISESPPGTANEKLFF | TGTGCCATCAGTGAGTCCCCCCCCGGGACAGCAAATGAAAAACTGTTTTTT | TRBV10-3 | TRBD1 | TRBJ1-4 | . | 17
CASSYSFKGDTEAFF | TGTGCCAGCAGTTACTCCTTTAAGGGGGATACTGAAGCTTTCTTT | TRBV6-6 | . | TRBJ1-1 | . | 15
CASSRGQATELQETQYF | TGCGCCAGCAGCAGGGGACAGGCCACCGAACTCCAAGAGACCCAGTACTTC | TRBV5-1 | TRBD1 | TRBJ2-5 | . | 17
CASSRTRGESYEQYF | TGTGCCAGCTCGCGCACGAGGGGCGAATCCTACGAGCAGTACTTC | TRBV18 | . | TRBJ2-7 | . | 15
CASSGQGRYEQYF | TGTGCCAGCAGTGGTCAGGGGAGATACGAGCAGTACTTC | TRBV25-1 | . | TRBJ2-7 | . | 13
CASSRTSSDTQYF | TGTGCCAGCAGCCGGACTAGCTCAGATACGCAGTATTTT | TRBV5-4 | TRBD2 | TRBJ2-3 | once | 13
CASSPRESHSYNEQFF | TGTGCCAGCAGCCCCCGAGAGAGCCACTCCTACAATGAGCAGTTCTTC | TRBV11-1 | . | TRBJ2-1 | once | 16
CASSGGASNNEQFF | TGTGCCAGCAGTGGAGGGGCCTCAAACAATGAGCAGTTCTTC | TRBV6-4 | . | TRBJ2-1 | . | 14
CSVEETGLGPDTQYF | TGCAGCGTTGAAGAGACGGGACTAGGACCAGATACGCAGTATTTT | TRBV29-1 | TRBD2 | TRBJ2-3 | once | 15
CASSTGPPTQETQYF | TGTGCCAGCAGCACAGGTCCCCCAACCCAAGAGACCCAGTACTTC | TRBV7-6 | . | TRBJ2-5 | . | 15
CASSLPGTLDEQYF | TGTGCCAGCAGTCTCCCCGGGACCTTAGACGAGCAGTACTTC | TRBV28 | . | TRBJ2-7 | . | 14
CSVSRDIDSGANVLTF | TGCAGCGTTTCCCGGGACATAGACTCTGGGGCCAACGTCCTGACTTTC | TRBV29-1 | . | TRBJ2-6 | . | 16
CASSYTGRSGNTIYF | TGTGCCAGCAGCTACACAGGGAGATCTGGAAACACCATATATTTT | TRBV11-1 | . | TRBJ1-3 | once | 15
CASSLSADRGTDTQYF | TGTGCCAGCAGTTTATCAGCGGACAGGGGTACAGATACGCAGTATTTT | TRBV27 | TRBD1 | TRBJ2-3 | . | 16
CSVVQGSWQYF | TGCAGCGTTGTACAGGGAAGCTGGCAGTACTTC | TRBV29-1 | . | TRBJ2-7 | . | 11
CASIQGNSYGYTF | TGTGCCAGCATCCAGGGGAATTCCTATGGCTACACCTTC | TRBV6-6 | . | TRBJ1-2 | . | 13
CSVDRSGRRGFNEQFF | TGCAGCGTTGATAGATCCGGGCGGCGGGGTTTTAATGAGCAGTTCTTC | TRBV29-1 | . | TRBJ2-1 | . | 16
CASSGGTMSTGELFF | TGTGCCAGCAGCGGCGGGACTATGAGCACCGGGGAGCTGTTTTTT | TRBV7-2 | TRBD2 | TRBJ2-2 | . | 15
CASSELPGQENYGYTF | TGTGCCAGCAGCGAATTACCGGGACAGGAAAACTATGGCTACACCTTC | TRBV6-1 | TRBD1 | TRBJ1-2 | . | 16